These 25 T cell receptor beta chains were sequenced from one sample in a study of blood T cells in healthy people across ages (dated by TCRdb to between 2014 and 2016). Libraries were made using 5' RACE. This sample was sequenced with an Illumina HiSeq 2500. A second PCR of about 6 to 11 cycles was performed with a sample-barcoded 5' primer and a J-beta primer mix. In TCRdb, the public reads were trimmed at Q25 with fastp and aligned with MiXCR, with productive beta chains retained. All rows with the same CDR3 protein become a single entry with the most common DNA and genes. This sample has 1.5 million to 2 million distinct CDR3 sequences in its table, and roughly 28% of those were observed once. The leading ten clones occupy roughly 8% of the sample. Sequences were obtained from blood. All receptors come from a woman aged 30 to 39 in good health.

This clonotype was counted a few times. The chain is built from TRBV20-1 and TRBJ2-1; 9 bases align to TRBD2. Germline values: CDR1 DFQATT, CDR2 SNEGSKA (reference sequence). The V segment lost 7 bases and the J segment 4 bases; nucleotides outside the gene matches: 8. The CDR3 contains 14 residues. CDR3 loop: CSGKGLADYNEQFF. The CDR3 bases are TGCAGTGGAAAGGGACTAGCTGATTACAATGAGCAGTTCTTC.

V and J are TRBV5-1 and TRBJ2-1, with 10 bases fitting TRBD2. V trimming: 0 bases; J trimming: 3 bases; junction bases outside the gene matches: 6. The CDR3 is 17 residues long. Germline V lookup: CDR1 SGHRS, CDR2 YFSETQ. The chain's CDR3 is CASSLGLAGSLYNEQFF. DNA of the CDR3: TGCGCCAGCAGCTTGGGACTAGCGGGCTCTCTCTACAATGAGCAGTTCTTC. Full variable domain (rest looked up from reference TRBV5-1 and TRBJ2-1): KAGVTQTPRYLIKTRGQQVTLSCSPISGHRSVSWYQQTPGQGLQFLFEYFSETQRNKGNFPGRFSGRQFSNSRSEMNVSTLELGDSALYLCASSLGLAGSLYNEQFFGPGTRLTVL.

Turning to this clonotype: A single base separates this from a much larger clone, so it may be a read error. The conserved final phenylalanine or tryptophan is absent from the CDR3, which likely points to a read error. The genes are TRBV4-1 and TRBJ1-5; D unresolved. The CDR3 has 13 amino acids. V was shortened by 4 bases and J by 2 bases, with 6 bases between the two germline ends. In germline, CDR1 is MGHRA, CDR2 YSYEKL. This CDR3 reads CASSPPGNQPQHC. CDR3 nucleotides: TGCGCCAGCAGCCCCCCGGGCAATCAGCCCCAGCATTGT.

The sample holds many counts of this clonotype. The chain uses TRBV5-1 and TRBJ2-6; D gene ambiguous. V dropped 6 bases and J dropped 2 bases, with 18 bases sitting between them. Germline loops: CDR1 SGHRS, CDR2 YFSETQ. This CDR3 is 17 amino acids long. The CDR3: CASNSAVGIAGANVLTF. The CDR3, as DNA: TGCGCCAGCAATTCGGCGGTCGGCATCGCTGGGGCCAACGTCCTGACTTTC. Variable domain in full (rest from reference TRBV5-1 and TRBJ2-6): KAGVTQTPRYLIKTRGQQVTLSCSPISGHRSVSWYQQTPGQGLQFLFEYFSETQRNKGNFPGRFSGRQFSNSRSEMNVSTLELGDSALYLCASNSAVGIAGANVLTFGAGSRLTVL.

This chain joins TRBV9 and TRBJ2-3; TRBD1 matches at 7 bases. This CDR3 spans 15 amino acids. The ends lost 0 bases at V and 4 bases at J; junction bases unmatched: 5. Germline V CDR1 and CDR2: SGDLS, YYNGEE. In DNA, the CDR3 is TGTGCCAGCAGCGTAGCAGGGGGTCGGTCAGATACGCAGTATTTT. Its protein product is CASSVAGGRSDTQYF.

Comments on this clonotype: A junction boundary mismatches the germline segment, possibly from a read error. The rearrangement joins TRBV5-1 to TRBJ2-6, with 15 bases matching TRBD2. Germline CDR1 is SGHRS and CDR2 is YFSETQ. This CDR3 comprises 18 residues. In DNA form, the CDR3 reads TGCGCCAGCAGCATGGGGACTAGCGGGAGGCCTGGGACCAACGTCCTGACTTTC. Its translation is CASSMGTSGRPGTNVLTF.

This clonotype has more than one count but fewer than ten. The chain is built from TRBV27 and TRBJ1-6, with unresolved D. The CDR3 contains 14 residues. V was shortened by 5 bases and J by 5 bases, with 10 bases between the two germline ends. Germline-derived CDR1 and CDR2 are MNHEY and SMNVEV (reference sequence). This chain's CDR3 is CASSPYTNNSPLHF. CDR3 DNA: TGTGCCAGCAGTCCCTACACTAATAATTCACCCCTCCACTTT.

This clonotype has only a few counts. The chain joins TRBV25-1 to TRBJ1-2; possibly TRBD1 for D (5 bases). Per the germline V gene, CDR1 is MGHDK and CDR2 is SYGVNS. With 2 bases removed from V and 8 bases from J, the gap between germline ends came to 15 bases. CDR3 size: 14 residues. CDR3 DNA sequence: TGTGCCAGCAGTGAAGCAGGCAGGGCCCCGGGCTACACCTTC. It encodes CASSEAGRAPGYTF.

This clonotype was counted many times. The chain carries TRBV11-2 and TRBJ2-5; a possible D gene is TRBD1 (6 bases). V was shortened by 4 bases and J by 1 base, with 13 bases between the two germline ends. In germline, CDR1 is SGHAT, CDR2 FQNNGV. This CDR3 spans 15 amino acids. The CDR3 DNA sequence: TGTGCCAGCAGCTCCGCCCCGGACAGCCAAGAGACCCAGTACTTC. This sequence encodes CASSSAPDSQETQYF. The whole variable domain, filled in from reference TRBV11-2 and TRBJ2-5, reads EAGVAQSPRYKIIEKRQSVAFWCNPISGHATLYWYQQILGQGPKLLIQFQNNGVVDDSQLPKDRFSAERLKGVDSTLKIQPAKLEDSAVYLCASSSAPDSQETQYFGPGTRLLVL.

The table lists this clonotype with a few counts. The chain links TRBV2 to TRBJ2-7; a possible D gene is TRBD2 (5 bases). Deletions cut 7 bases from V and 0 bases from J, with 16 bases between. The CDR3 spans 15 residues. In germline, CDR1 is SNHLY, CDR2 FYNNEI. DNA of the CDR3: TGTGCCAGCAACGAGAGGGTCCGCGGCTCCTACGAGCAGTACTTC. It specifies CASNERVRGSYEQYF.

The gene calls are TRBV20-1 and TRBJ2-3; 15 bases agree with TRBD2. The ends lost 3 bases at V and 4 bases at J; junction bases unmatched: 14. The CDR3 loop spans 19 amino acids. In germline, CDR1 is DFQATT, CDR2 SNEGSKA (reference sequence). The CDR3 sequence: CSASPGLAGGRWSPDTQYF. CDR3 DNA: TGCAGTGCTAGCCCCGGACTAGCGGGAGGGAGATGGTCCCCAGATACGCAGTATTTT.

The sample holds a few counts of this clonotype. Relative to the germline gene, one junction end is altered; a read error may explain this. The gene calls are TRBV12-3 or TRBV12-4 and TRBJ2-5, with 12 nucleotides matching TRBD2. The CDR3 extends over 15 amino acids. The CDR3 bases are TGTGCCAGCAGAGCGACTAGCGGGGGTCAAGGGACCCAGTACTTC. Translating it yields CASRATSGGQGTQYF.

This clonotype was observed a few times. This chain uses TRBV28 with TRBJ2-7; 8 nucleotides align to TRBD1. This CDR3 contains 15 residues. V was pared by 6 bases and J by 2 bases, with 9 bases of the junction left unmatched. The germline V gene has CDR1 MDHEN and CDR2 SYDVKM. CDR3 residues: CASRLTGALTYEQYF. In nucleotides, the CDR3 is TGTGCCAGCAGGCTGACAGGGGCCCTTACCTACGAGCAGTACTTC.

V is TRBV5-1 and J is TRBJ2-7, with 7 bases identical to TRBD2. Losses at the gene ends were 7 bases for V and 3 bases for J; bases not matched to a gene: 4. The germline V gene has CDR1 SGHRS and CDR2 YFSETQ. CDR3 length: 12 residues. The CDR3, as DNA: TGCGCCAGCGGGGAGGGGCGCTACGAGCAGTACTTC. This codes for CASGEGRYEQYF.

Only a few counts were recorded for this clonotype. V and J are TRBV2 and TRBJ1-2; D gene uncertain. The length of the CDR3 is 13 residues. CDR1 and CDR2 from the germline V gene are SNHLY and FYNNEI. Trimming shortened V by 8 bases and J by 5 bases, and 15 bases separated the two germline ends. CDR3 in amino acids: CASGGSPGYGYTF. The CDR3 DNA reads TGTGCCAGCGGAGGGTCACCGGGATATGGCTACACCTTC. Drawing the rest from reference TRBV2 and TRBJ1-2, the complete variable domain is EPEVTQTPSHQVTQMGQEVILRCVPISNHLYFYWYRQILGQKVEFLVSFYNNEISEKSEIFDDQFSVERPDGSNFTLKIRSTKLEDSAMYFCASGGSPGYGYTFGSGTRLTVV.

This clonotype was seen once. The chain is built from TRBV9 and TRBJ2-3; TRBD2 matches 9 bases. The trim removed 0 bases at V and 3 bases at J, leaving 11 bases unmatched. Per the germline V gene, CDR1 is SGDLS and CDR2 is YYNGEE. This CDR3 has 18 residues. The CDR3 region has the DNA TGTGCCAGCAGCGTAGCCCTCGAACTAGCGGGCCCTACAGATACGCAGTATTTT. Its translation is CASSVALELAGPTDTQYF.

This chain uses TRBV29-1 with TRBJ2-7; D gene unclear. V was clipped by 4 bases and J by 5 bases, with 12 bases between them. The CDR3 has 12 residues. Germline CDR1 is SQVTM and CDR2 is ANQGSEA. The CDR3, as DNA: TGCAGCGTTGTTCTTCAACGAAACGAGCAGTACTTC. This translates into CSVVLQRNEQYF.

This rearrangement joins TRBV20-1 to TRBJ2-2; 7 bases map to TRBD2. J lost 0 bases, V lost 6 bases, and 4 bases had no gene match. Germline V gene sequence: CDR1 DFQATT, CDR2 SNEGSKA (reference sequence). The length of the CDR3 is 14 residues. This CDR3 is CSAGGLANTGELFF. The CDR3 DNA reads TGCAGTGCCGGAGGACTAGCGAACACCGGGGAGCTGTTTTTT.

This chain connects TRBV4-1 to TRBJ2-7, with D perhaps assigned TRBD1 or TRBD2 (5 bases each). CDR3 length: 17 residues. Germline-derived CDR1 and CDR2 are MGHRA and YSYEKL. V lost 0 bases and J lost 4, with 19 bases in between. The CDR3: CASSQEGTTRGEYEQYF. The CDR3 region has the DNA TGCGCCAGCAGCCAAGAGGGAACGACCAGAGGGGAGTACGAGCAGTACTTC.

A remark on this clonotype: This sequence may be a read error, since a much larger clone differs from it by one base. The rearrangement uses TRBV4-3 and TRBJ2-1; 15 bases agree with TRBD2. CDR3 length equals 16 residues. Germline CDR1 and CDR2: LGHNA and YSLEER. The CDR3 DNA reads TGCGCCAGCAGCCAACTTGGGACTAGCGGGAGGAATGGGCAGTTCTTC. This translates into CASSQLGTSGRNGQFF.

There are a few counts of this clonotype. V gene TRBV5-1 combines with J gene TRBJ2-1; D not certain. CDR1 is SGHRS and CDR2 is YFSETQ in the germline V gene. Trimming left V 2 bases short and J 6 bases short, with 12 bases between. The CDR3 totals 14 residues. CDR3 sequence: CASSFVGNSNEQFF. In nucleotides, the CDR3 is TGCGCCAGCAGCTTTGTGGGGAATTCCAATGAGCAGTTCTTC.

This sequence joins TRBV20-1 and TRBJ2-5; the D gene is possibly TRBD2 (6 bases). The CDR3 sequence is 14 residues long. Trimming stripped 0 bases from V and 4 bases from J, with 12 bases between. CDR1 DFQATT and CDR2 SNEGSKA come from the germline V gene (reference sequence). CDR3 loop: CSARDARGGETQYF. DNA for the CDR3: TGCAGTGCTAGAGACGCCCGGGGAGGAGAGACCCAGTACTTC.

This clonotype was observed many times. The V call is TRBV28, the J call TRBJ1-4, with unresolved D. Trimming removed 5 bases from V and 8 bases from J, with 21 bases in between. Germline values: CDR1 MDHEN, CDR2 SYDVKM. The CDR3 is 16 amino acids. CDR3 sequence: CASSRRRATFSEKLFF. The DNA of the CDR3 is TGTGCCAGCAGTAGGCGAAGGGCCACCTTTTCCGAAAAACTGTTTTTT.

This chain connects TRBV7-6 to TRBJ2-7, with 7 bases identical to TRBD1. The germline V gene has CDR1 SGHVS and CDR2 FNYEAQ. This CDR3 is built from 15 residues. Trimming cost V 5 bases and J 7 bases; bases outside gene matches: 14. CDR3 sequence reads: CASSPARDSRYEQYF. The CDR3 DNA sequence: TGTGCCAGCAGCCCCGCCCGGGACAGTCGATATGAGCAGTACTTC.

This clonotype was picked up a small number of times. V and J are TRBV11-2 and TRBJ2-1, with a weak D call TRBD2 (7 bases). Trimming took off 1 base at V and 4 bases at J, with 14 bases between the two ends. The CDR3 loop spans 16 amino acids. Germline CDR1 reads SGHAT; CDR2 reads FQNNGV. Written as DNA, the CDR3 is TGTGCCAGCAGCTTAGTTATGGGGGGGCTTTACAATGAGCAGTTCTTC. Translation: CASSLVMGGLYNEQFF.